This T cell receptor (beta chain) was identified in a study of early T cells in non-severe SARS-CoV-2 infection. About the study: RNA in bulk from unsorted whole blood was sequenced, and chains were unpaired.

The CDR3 runs 17 residues. MiXCR, applied by TCRdb to the 5' RACE reads, yields one record per CDR3 protein. The sample has 65,000 to 95,000 distinct CDR3 sequences, 8.5% to 10% seen once; the top ten hold approximately 5%. General study points: VDJdb matches were skewed toward anti-spike CD8 T cell responses.

Ten or more counts support this clonotype. The antigen remains unidentified. The chain employs TRBV21-1 and TRBJ2-3; whether TRBD1, the table's D call, matches the DNA was not checked. TRBV21-1 represents a pseudogene. Sequencing input: whole blood. The receptor's source is an adult who was a healthcare worker with PCR-confirmed SARS-CoV-2 infection or an uninfected control (not recorded which). The CDR3: CASSKKPRGPHTDTQYF. The CDR3 DNA is TGTGCCAGCAGCAAAAAGCCCAGGGGCCCCCACACAGATACGCAGTATTTT.